This TCR beta chain was profiled in a study of cytomegalovirus exposure and HLA in healthy donors. The study, taken as a whole, reports: A later analysis by the authors found several of the most significant clusters apparently linked to common viral pathogens. Most TCR sequences proved rare, with some public TCRs found in many donors. Earlier results showed most TCR beta V segments being productive about 87% or about 30% of the time.

This CDR3 is 13 amino acids long. CDR1 is SGHDN, CDR2 FVKESK, per germline. The V and J ends lost 1 base and 8 bases respectively, with 8 bases between them. As regards this clone: Its antigen is unidentified.

The PCR used 60 Vbeta and 13 Jbeta primers. TCRdb's table, derived via immunoSEQ multiplex PCR, lists solely in-frame clones and lacks some. The sample records 120,000 to 150,000 clones, approximately 78% being singletons. Sequenced: PBMCs. The chain joins TRBV14 to TRBJ2-2, with D perhaps TRBD2 (6 bases). The source of this sequence is a woman between 40 and 50 years old in good health and CMV-seropositive. CDR3 loop: CASSQVGTGELFF. CDR3 sequence (DNA): TGTGCCAGCAGCCAAGTAGGGACTGGGGAGCTGTTTTTT.